The present T cell receptor beta chain was sequenced within a study of human T cells and chemical hapten exposure. Overall study results and limits: Having alopecia, donors may respond immunologically unlike healthy people. Patch test score rose with PT1 expanded TCRs, significant at 8, 16, 32, not 4.

Each CDR3 protein is one row after TCRdb ran MiXCR on the RACE reads. The sample consists of fewer than 150,000 distinct CDR3 sequences, around an eighth of them appearing once. The CDR3 runs to 15 residues. Trimming stripped 0 bases from V and 0 bases from J, with 7 bases between. Germline-derived CDR1 and CDR2 are LGHNA and YSLEER. Time point described: pre-sensitization, week 0. The sample's treatment: therapeutic diphenylcyclopropenone sensitization with weekly scalp DPC. Sequencing started from total RNA isolated from unfractionated whole blood. In its sample, this clonotype was seen many times. The antigen is unknown.

Sequencing used whole blood, obtained in connection with sensitization to the hapten diphenylcyclopropenone (DPC). The sequence derives from a woman aged 18-29 years with alopecia areata. Some clones in this sample may be carry-over from other donors' samples. V is TRBV4-3 and J is TRBJ2-3; D uncertain. The CDR3 loop reads CASSQDAGSTDTQYF. DNA of the CDR3: TGCGCCAGCAGCCAAGATGCCGGGAGCACAGATACGCAGTATTTT.